A single sample gave rise to the 4 T cell receptor beta chains below, sequenced in a study of cytomegalovirus exposure and HLA in healthy donors. PCR used 60 Vbeta primers and 13 Jbeta primers. TCRdb's copy holds only in-frame clones and misses some; the assay was immunoSEQ multiplex PCR. Found here are 35,000 to 50,000 clones, 60% to 85% of them singletons; the top ten hold roughly 1.5%. The sequenced sample was PBMCs. These receptors came from a man aged 25 to 40 in good health and CMV-seronegative.

In its sample, this clone was seen a few times. The chain has TRBV7-9 and TRBJ1-1; no reliable D call. Trimming cost V 3 bases and J 0 bases, with 8 bases left between them. The CDR3 has 14 amino acids. The germline V gene encodes CDR1 SEHNR and CDR2 FQNEAQ (reference sequence). CDR3 coding DNA: TGTGCCAGCAGCTTTTCCGCAGTGAACACTGAAGCTTTCTTT. It yields the protein CASSFSAVNTEAFF.

The chain uses TRBV7-9 and TRBJ1-2, with 10 bases aligning to TRBD1. Per germline, CDR1 SEHNR and CDR2 FQNEAQ (reference sequence). The junction had 7 bases not matched to a gene; V was cut back by 7 bases and J by 5 bases. This CDR3 is 14 amino acids long. CDR3: CASNLRTGGYGYTF. Written as DNA, the CDR3 is TGTGCCAGCAACCTCAGGACAGGGGGTTATGGCTACACCTTC.

The chain combines TRBV19 with TRBJ1-1; weak D call: TRBD1 (6 bases). This CDR3 region has 16 residues. Germline-derived CDR1 and CDR2 are LNHDA and SQIVND (reference sequence). V dropped 7 bases and J dropped 1 base, with 19 bases sitting between them. The CDR3 loop reads CASKIRGVTGNTEAFF. The CDR3 DNA is TGTGCCAGTAAAATCAGGGGCGTCACAGGGAACACTGAAGCTTTCTTT.

This clone occurred once. The CDR3 spells CSAEGVSYEQYF. In nucleotides, the CDR3 is TGCAGCGCCGAGGGGGTTAGCTACGAGCAGTACTTC. The chain combines TRBV29-1 with TRBJ2-5, with a tentative D call TRBD1 (6 bases). TRBJ2-7 explains the end of the DNA better; the J call may be wrong. Germline V gene lookup returns CDR1 SQVTM and CDR2 ANQGSEA. The CDR3 spans 12 residues.